The sequence of this T cell receptor beta chain was determined in a study of PD-1 blockade in classical Hodgkin lymphoma. Study findings and constraints: The study found that TCR diversity rose significantly by C4D1 in CD4+ but not CD8+ cells. Although disease activity or prior therapy may be involved, causes of the repertoire differences remain undefined. TCR diversity at baseline was reported to be reduced in newly diagnosed patients relative to healthy donors.

Trimming shortened V by 2 bases and J by 4 bases, and 20 bases separated the two germline ends. This CDR3 comprises 17 residues. Germline lookup yields CDR1 SEHNR and CDR2 FQNEAQ (reference sequence). Each and every patient relapsed after autologous stem cell transplantation, and patients got differing brentuximab vedotin exposure. Best responses included complete response and partial response; otherwise, the best response was progressive disease. Only in-frame clones appear in the TCRdb table, and some are missing; sequencing was by immunoSEQ multiplex PCR. The table shows 75,000 to 100,000 clones, with 75% to 90% occurring only once. Comments on this clone: The target antigen is unknown.

This clonotype originated in a human donor with classical Hodgkin lymphoma. The rearrangement links TRBV7-9 to TRBJ1-1; D may be TRBD1 (5 bases). The sample here was peripheral blood mononuclear cells (PBMCs), taken at baseline. CDR3 in DNA: TGTGCCAGCAGCTTATTCGGGTCTCGGGGGAGAGGCACTGAAGCTTTCTTT. Translating it yields CASSLFGSRGRGTEAFF.